What follows are 9 T cell receptor beta chains derived from one specimen sequenced in a study of blood T cell repertoires in COVID-19. TCRdb's copy holds only in-frame clones and misses some; the assay was immunoSEQ multiplex PCR. This table holds approximately 97,000 clones, less than 95% found once. Sequences were obtained from peripheral blood. Receptors originate from a man aged 60-69 years with acute or convalescent COVID-19.

The chain has TRBV15 and TRBJ1-1, with 9 bases identical to TRBD1. The length of the CDR3 is 15 residues. Germline CDR1 and CDR2: LNHNV and YYDKDF (reference sequence). V lost 5 bases, J lost 1 base, and 5 bases stayed unmatched. Here the CDR3 DNA reads TGTGCCACCAGCGACAGGGGGTTTGGGAACACTGAAGCTTTCTTT. It is translated as CATSDRGFGNTEAFF.

The V and J genes are TRBV6-5 and TRBJ1-5, with D possibly matching TRBD1 (6 bases). Trimming removed 6 bases at V and 0 bases at J, with 12 bases between. CDR3 length equals 15 residues. Germline V gives CDR1 MNHEY, CDR2 SVGAGI. The CDR3 loop is CASSRDIYSNQPQHF. CDR3 bases: TGTGCCAGCAGCAGGGACATTTATAGCAATCAGCCCCAGCATTTT.

This chain links TRBV3-1 (or the pseudogene TRBV3-2) with TRBJ1-2; 10 bases map to TRBD1. The V gene's germline CDR1 is LGHDT and CDR2 YNNKEL (reference sequence). This CDR3 region has 15 residues. With V trimmed by 1 base and J by 5 bases, 4 bases remained unmatched. The CDR3 nucleotides are TGTGCCAGCAGCCAAGGACAGGGGGCTTGGTATGGCTACACCTTC. This gives the protein CASSQGQGAWYGYTF.

The J gene is TRBJ2-1, the V gene TRBV3-1 (or the pseudogene TRBV3-2), with a possible D match to TRBD2 (6 bases). Trimming stripped 6 bases from V and 7 bases from J, with 22 bases between. The CDR3 spans 16 residues. CDR1 and CDR2 (germline): LGHDT, YNNKEL (reference sequence). DNA for the CDR3: TGTGCCAGCAGGGCAAGGCGAGGGGCGGCGGGGAATGAGCAGTTCTTC. The encoded protein is CASRARRGAAGNEQFF.

The rearrangement joins TRBV7-6 to TRBJ2-7; TRBD2 is a possible D gene (5 bases). Looked up from germline, CDR1 is SGHVS and CDR2 is FNYEAQ. Trimming pared 0 bases from V and 2 bases from J, leaving 11 bases between. This CDR3 comprises 15 residues. CDR3: CASSLAQSGTYEQYF. CDR3 bases: TGTGCCAGCAGCTTAGCTCAATCGGGAACCTACGAGCAGTACTTC.

The table lists this clone with a few counts. This CDR3 is also generated by other DNA sequences in the sample. The chain combines TRBV5-5 with TRBJ1-4; a possible D gene is TRBD1 (5 bases). V was clipped by 4 bases and J by 9 bases, with 13 bases between them. The V gene's germline CDR1 is SGHKS and CDR2 YYEKEE (reference sequence). There are 13 residues in the CDR3. The CDR3 nucleotides read TGTGCCAGCAGCCGGGACTCCTTGAAAAAACTGTTTTTT. This translates into CASSRDSLKKLFF.

The CDR3 DNA reads as TGCGCCAGCAGCGACGGGACAGGGAGGGGTGAGCAGTTCTTC. The encoded protein is CASSDGTGRGEQFF. V and J are TRBV5-1 and TRBJ2-1; 9 nucleotides align to TRBD1. The CDR3 totals 14 residues. Germline CDR1 SGHRS, CDR2 YFSETQ. J was trimmed by 9 bases and V by 4 bases; bases with no gene match: 8. The full variable domain, its missing parts supplied by reference TRBV5-1 and TRBJ2-1, is KAGVTQTPRYLIKTRGQQVTLSCSPISGHRSVSWYQQTPGQGLQFLFEYFSETQRNKGNFPGRFSGRQFSNSRSEMNVSTLELGDSALYLCASSDGTGRGEQFFGPGTRLTVL.

This rearrangement joins TRBV5-8 to TRBJ1-1; D gene ambiguous. The length of the CDR3 is 15 residues. The V end lost 5 bases, the J end lost 7 bases, and 21 bases lay between the germline ends. Germline CDR1 SGHTS, CDR2 YDEGEE. This CDR3 is CASRYKQLRSSEAFF. CDR3 DNA: TGTGCCAGCAGATATAAACAGCTCCGATCCAGTGAAGCTTTCTTT.

The V call is TRBV7-9, the J call TRBJ1-2; TRBD1 agrees at 7 bases. V shed 4 bases and J 3 bases; nucleotides not matched to a gene: 5. This CDR3 is 14 amino acids long. Germline V gene data show CDR1 as SEHNR and CDR2 as FQNEAQ (reference sequence). Written as DNA, the CDR3 is TGTGCCAGCAGCTATCCCGGGACAGACTATGGCTACACCTTC. It yields the protein CASSYPGTDYGYTF.